This T cell receptor beta chain was sequenced in a study of T cell repertoires in cytomegalovirus infection. At the level of the study: Recently identified HLA-C-restricted and well-studied HLA-B-restricted CMV epitopes were used. It can be stated that public TCR beta signatures indicated CMV infection as well as a matching HLA type.

TCRdb reprocessed the reads with MiXCR, giving one entry per CDR3 protein. Of 700,000 to 900,000 distinct CDR3 sequences listed, 25% to 30% are singletons. Study-wide findings and caveats: The study found HLA-C-restricted CMV-specific TCR beta clonotypes dominating the ex vivo response. Pooled public TCR beta family frequency picked out CMV carriers with the relevant HLA.

This clonotype was detected a few times. Its specificity is not known. Trimming pared 1 base from V and 6 bases from J, leaving 17 bases between. This CDR3 is built from 16 residues. Germline CDR1 is SGHDT and CDR2 is YYEEEE. V usage is TRBV5-6 and J usage is TRBJ1-5; perhaps TRBD1 as D (6 bases). Here the sequenced sample was cultured CD8+ T cells from PBMCs, taken from culture after CMV antigen stimulation. The receptor was isolated from a human donor in good health (CMV status not recorded). Some clones in this sample may be carry-over from other donors' samples. CDR3 DNA sequence: TGTGCCAGCAGCTTGAGTACAGGGAGTTTTACTCAGCCCCAGCATTTT. Amino acid sequence: CASSLSTGSFTQPQHF.